The TCR beta chain under discussion was sequenced for a study of T cells in women clearing cervical HPV infection. The V end lost 1 base, the J end lost 3 bases, and 15 bases lay between the germline ends. This CDR3 spans 17 amino acids. CDR1 is SGHTA, CDR2 FQGTGA, per germline. In the case of this clone: Read data end 3 residues before the CDR3 end; the end is taken from the germline J gene.

This table comes from immunoSEQ multiplex PCR, and its TCRdb copy is limited to in-frame clones, with some not included. The table lists about 40,000 clones. The clonotype was recovered from a woman between 18 and 75 years old with a cervical HPV16 infection that either progressed to CIN3+ or cleared (not recorded which). Sequenced: blood buffy coat. This chain links TRBV7-3 with TRBJ1-4, with D possibly matching TRBD1 (5 bases). CDR3 sequence: CASSLKAGGSANEKLFF. The sequenced CDR3 bases are TGTGCCAGCAGCTTAAAGGCGGGGGGGAGTGCTAATGAAAAA.